The sequence of this T cell receptor (beta chain) was determined in a study of identical twins. Whole-study findings and limits: Findings depended on cross-sectional statistics rather than tracking the same donors. Within twin pairs, the out-of-frame alpha sequences they shared showed excess low generation probability. Carriage of fewer insertions was seen in abundant cord blood beta clonotypes, whereas memory repertoires showed none.

Notes on this clonotype: Its target is not known.

Using its own MiXCR run on the 5' RACE reads, TCRdb lists one record per CDR3 protein. Found here are 300,000 or so distinct CDR3 sequences, 8.5% to 9.5% of them singletons; the top ten hold under 7.5%. V shed 6 bases and J shed 4 bases, with 5 bases lying between them. The CDR3 has 10 residues. Germline CDR1 reads DFQATT; CDR2 reads SNEGSKA (reference sequence). This sample also appeared in a second study, on yellow fever vaccine responses in identical twins. That work states: Among the twins, the vaccine T cell response reportedly seemed partly convergent and partly personalized.

This clonotype was sampled from a woman aged 18-35 years in good health. Sequencing was performed on CD8+ T cells sorted from blood. The V call is TRBV20-1, the J call TRBJ2-3; D call uncertain. CDR3 in amino acids: CSALADTQYF. CDR3 in DNA: TGCAGTGCCTTGGCAGATACGCAGTATTTT.